This TCR beta chain emerged from a study of regulatory T cells in long-lasting Graves disease (dated by TCRdb to about 2021). Background on the whole study: To count as having persistent Graves' disease, a patient had to have received antithyroid drug treatment for over 5 years with TSH receptor autoantibodies remaining persistently positive. Patients with persistent Graves' disease were compared with patients with newly diagnosed Graves' disease using TCR sequencing and RNA sequencing of peripheral blood. The study was registered as a clinical trial and conducted in China. A total of about 33 samples were covered by TCR sequencing, comprising 13 persistent and approximately 20 newly diagnosed Graves' disease patients. Antithyroid drugs had been taken for approximately 10 years on average by persistent Graves' disease patients in the clinical cohort.

Including cysteine and phenylalanine, the CDR3 has 17 amino acids. Left in the record is the CDR3 DNA by itself, 51 bases read in frame from the first base. Based on the germline V gene (reference sequence), the CDR1 and CDR2 sequences are SEHNR and FQNEAQ. Trimming removed 4 bases from V and 4 bases from J; the gene matches leave 9 bases unexplained. The table lists this clonotype with a few counts. It lacks a known antigen. Within one base of it there is no much larger clone, and no base qualities were kept. What the research found in general, with its limitations: Patients with persistent disease shared more public clonotypes (fewer than 3,000) than newly diagnosed patients did (more than 900). The authors acknowledged the small sample size as a limitation that may reduce accuracy. Preferential use of TRBV28, TRBJ1-2 and TRBJ2-5 was observed in persistent disease, whereas TRBV20-1 and TRBJ2-1 were favored in newly diagnosed disease. Persistent Graves' disease patients showed lower TCR Shannon entropy and fewer highly expanded clones than newly diagnosed patients, suggesting clonal expansion. Sequencing and analysis were restricted to the TCR beta chain. The study examined only peripheral blood because the primary lesion, thyroid tissue, could not be accessed.

The time point label of this sample denotes: persistent/refractory GD, antithyroid drugs over 5 years with positive TRAb. For both TCR sequencing and RNA sequencing, RNA was extracted from PBMCs in TRIzol. Graves' disease was diagnosed according to American Thyroid Association guidelines. Patients were recruited from an endocrinology department in Xi'an, China. Each patient gave 7.5 to 10 milliliters of peripheral blood, collected in an EDTA anticoagulant tube. Ficoll Paque Plus density gradient separation was used to isolate PBMCs, and no further T cell sorting was performed. An Agilent 2100 Bioanalyzer and agarose gel were used to check RNA quality, and a NanoDrop 2000 was used to measure RNA concentration. Libraries were made using multiplex PCR. The sequencing machine was an Illumina HiSeq 4000. iRepertoire HTBI primers and Arm-PCR amplification of CDR3 regions were used to construct TCR beta libraries. Before sequencing, the PCR products went through gel purification. The study's own analysis went as follows. Gene usage analysis of CDR3 amino acid clonotypes relied on the 60 or so TRBV and 13 to 15 TRBJ segments identified across samples. COPE and FqMerger were used to merge filtered high-quality paired reads into contigs. BLAST was used to align contigs to the IMGT TRBV, TRBD and TRBJ reference genes, and CDR3 was defined following IMGT. Highly expanded clones were defined as clonotypes with a frequency above 0.1%. Shannon entropy was used to measure repertoire diversity, and the Gini coefficient was used to measure V-J evenness. A clonotype was considered public if more than one individual shared it. TCRdb reanalyzed the raw reads on its own, using fastp at Q25 for trimming and MiXCR for clone calling, and kept in-frame beta chains. When rows share a CDR3 protein, they turn into one entry using the most common DNA and genes. The V and J calls were not made by the authors but by TCRdb's processing. The sample has approximately 400,000 distinct CDR3 sequences on record, around 21% of them singletons. The ten largest clonotypes hold roughly 20% of the sample.

The V gene is TRBV7-9 and the J gene is TRBJ2-4; 11 bases in the junction line up with TRBD2. The input for sequencing was peripheral blood mononuclear cells (PBMCs), taken when the disease was refractory, from a patient treated with antithyroid drugs. This sequence originates from a female donor with Graves disease. For the CDR3, the sequence is CASSSGLAGGTKNIQYF. The nucleotide sequence is given as TGTGCCAGCAGCTCTGGTTTAGCGGGAGGGACGAAAAACATTCAGTACTTC.